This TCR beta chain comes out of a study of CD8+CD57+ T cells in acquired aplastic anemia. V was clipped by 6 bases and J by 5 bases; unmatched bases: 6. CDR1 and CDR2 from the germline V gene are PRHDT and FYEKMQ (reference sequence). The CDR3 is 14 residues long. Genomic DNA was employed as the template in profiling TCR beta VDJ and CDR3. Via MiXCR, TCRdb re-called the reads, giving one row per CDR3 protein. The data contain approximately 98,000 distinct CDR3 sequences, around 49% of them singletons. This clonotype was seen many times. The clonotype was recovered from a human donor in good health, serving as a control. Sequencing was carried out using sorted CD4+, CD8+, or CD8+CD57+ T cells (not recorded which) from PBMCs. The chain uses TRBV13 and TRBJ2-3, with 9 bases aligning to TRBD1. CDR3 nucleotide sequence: TGTGCCAGCAGGAAACAGGGGGCAGTAGATACGCAGTATTTT. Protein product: CASRKQGAVDTQYF.